This TCR beta chain derives from a study of blood T cell repertoires in COVID-19. Study background: Spain, Italy and the United States supplied samples that represented acute and convalescent COVID-19. T cells, B-cell-depleted T cells, or PBMCs supplied cDNA or gDNA.

Germline V lookup: CDR1 SNHLY, CDR2 FYNNEI. With V trimmed by 3 bases and J by 5 bases, 3 bases remained unmatched. This CDR3 spans 14 amino acids. In the study's own analysis: From reference gene primer amplification, estimates of nucleated cell counts were derived. Profiled with immunoSEQ multiplex PCR; TCRdb holds only in-frame clones, not every one. The V and J calls and the clone size are those of that table, but D and trimming were determined from the DNA. The top ten hold 2% to 2.5% of the sample, which has roughly 250,000 clones, around nine tenths seen once. The receptor was derived from a middle-aged woman who had recovered from COVID-19. Sequencing used peripheral blood. The V and J genes are TRBV2 and TRBJ2-5, with TRBD1 matching 10 bases. The CDR3 region is CASSETGGLETQYF. Written as DNA, the CDR3 is TGTGCCAGCAGTGAGACAGGGGGCCTTGAGACCCAGTACTTC. Using reference TRBV2 and TRBJ2-5 for the parts outside the CDR3, the full variable domain is EPEVTQTPSHQVTQMGQEVILRCVPISNHLYFYWYRQILGQKVEFLVSFYNNEISEKSEIFDDQFSVERPDGSNFTLKIRSTKLEDSAMYFCASSETGGLETQYFGPGTRLLVL.